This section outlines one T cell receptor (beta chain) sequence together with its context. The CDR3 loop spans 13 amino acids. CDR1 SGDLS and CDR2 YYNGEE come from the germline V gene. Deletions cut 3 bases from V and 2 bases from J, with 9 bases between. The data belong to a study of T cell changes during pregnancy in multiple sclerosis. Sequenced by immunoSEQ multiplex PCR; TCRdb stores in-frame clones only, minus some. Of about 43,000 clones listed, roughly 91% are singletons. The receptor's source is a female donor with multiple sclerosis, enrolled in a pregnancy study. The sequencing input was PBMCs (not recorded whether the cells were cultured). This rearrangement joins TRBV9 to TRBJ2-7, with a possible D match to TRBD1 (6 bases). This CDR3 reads CASSAGDTYEQYF. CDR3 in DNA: TGTGCCAGCAGCGCCGGGGACACCTACGAGCAGTACTTC.